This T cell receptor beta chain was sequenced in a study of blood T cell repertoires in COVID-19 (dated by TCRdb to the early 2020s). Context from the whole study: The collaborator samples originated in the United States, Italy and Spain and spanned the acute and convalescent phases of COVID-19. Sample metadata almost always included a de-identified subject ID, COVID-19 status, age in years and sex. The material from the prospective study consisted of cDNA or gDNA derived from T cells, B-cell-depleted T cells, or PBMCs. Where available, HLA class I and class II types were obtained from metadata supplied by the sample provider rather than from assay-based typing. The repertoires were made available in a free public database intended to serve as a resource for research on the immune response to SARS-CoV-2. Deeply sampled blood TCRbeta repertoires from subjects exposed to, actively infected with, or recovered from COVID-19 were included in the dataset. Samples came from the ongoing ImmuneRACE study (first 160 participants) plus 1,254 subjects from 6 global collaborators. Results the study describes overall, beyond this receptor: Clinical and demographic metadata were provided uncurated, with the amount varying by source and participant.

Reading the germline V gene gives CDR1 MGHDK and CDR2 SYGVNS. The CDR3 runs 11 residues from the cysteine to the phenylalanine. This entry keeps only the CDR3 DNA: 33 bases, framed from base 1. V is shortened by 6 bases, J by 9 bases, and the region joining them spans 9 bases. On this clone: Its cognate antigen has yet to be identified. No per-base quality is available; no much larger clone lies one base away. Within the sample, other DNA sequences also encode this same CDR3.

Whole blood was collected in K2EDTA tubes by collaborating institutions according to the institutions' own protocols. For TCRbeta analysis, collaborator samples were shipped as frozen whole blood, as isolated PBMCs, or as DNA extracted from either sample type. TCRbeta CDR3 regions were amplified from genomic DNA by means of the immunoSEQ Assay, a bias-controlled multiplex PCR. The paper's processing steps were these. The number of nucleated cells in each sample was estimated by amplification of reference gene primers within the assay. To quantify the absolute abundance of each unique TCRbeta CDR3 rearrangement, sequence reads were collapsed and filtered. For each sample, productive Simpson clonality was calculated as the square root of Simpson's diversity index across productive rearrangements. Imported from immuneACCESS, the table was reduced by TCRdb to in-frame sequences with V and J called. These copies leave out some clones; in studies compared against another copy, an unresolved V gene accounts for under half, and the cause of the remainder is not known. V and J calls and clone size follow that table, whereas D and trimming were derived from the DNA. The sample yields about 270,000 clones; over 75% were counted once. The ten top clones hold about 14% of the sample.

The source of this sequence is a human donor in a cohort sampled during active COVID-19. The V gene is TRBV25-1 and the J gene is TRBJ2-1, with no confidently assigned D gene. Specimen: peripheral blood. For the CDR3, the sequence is CASSQGGEQFF. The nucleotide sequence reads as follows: TGTGCCAGCAGCCAAGGCGGTGAGCAGTTCTTC. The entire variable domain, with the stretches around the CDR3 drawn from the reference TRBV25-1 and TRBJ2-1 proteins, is EADIYQTPRYLVIGTGKKITLECSQTMGHDKMYWYQQDPGMELHLIHYSYGVNSTEKGDLSSESTVSRIRTEHFPLTLESARPSHTSQYLCASSQGGEQFFGPGTRLTVL.